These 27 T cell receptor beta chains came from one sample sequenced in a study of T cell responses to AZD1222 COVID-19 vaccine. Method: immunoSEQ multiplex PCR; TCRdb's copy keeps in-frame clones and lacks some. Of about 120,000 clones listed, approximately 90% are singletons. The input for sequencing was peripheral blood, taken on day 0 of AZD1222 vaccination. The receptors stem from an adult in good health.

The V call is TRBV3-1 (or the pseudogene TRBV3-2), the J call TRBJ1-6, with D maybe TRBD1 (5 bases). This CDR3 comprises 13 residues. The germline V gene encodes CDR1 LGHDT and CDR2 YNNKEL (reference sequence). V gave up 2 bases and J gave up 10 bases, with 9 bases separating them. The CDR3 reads CASSQRGGSPLHF. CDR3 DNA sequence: TGTGCCAGCAGCCAAAGGGGTGGATCACCCCTCCACTTT.

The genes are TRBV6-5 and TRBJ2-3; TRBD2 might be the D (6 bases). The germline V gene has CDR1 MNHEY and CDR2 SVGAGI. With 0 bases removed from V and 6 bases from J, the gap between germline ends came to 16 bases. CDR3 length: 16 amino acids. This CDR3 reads CASSYSISGLVDTQYF. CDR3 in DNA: TGTGCCAGCAGTTACTCGATTAGCGGACTCGTTGATACGCAGTATTTT.

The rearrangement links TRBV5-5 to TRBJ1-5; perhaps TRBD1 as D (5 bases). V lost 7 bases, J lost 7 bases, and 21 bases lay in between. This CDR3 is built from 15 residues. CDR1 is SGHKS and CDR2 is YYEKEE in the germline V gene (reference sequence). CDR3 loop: CASQNWAGRGQPQHF. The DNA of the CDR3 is TGTGCCAGCCAGAACTGGGCAGGGAGAGGACAGCCCCAGCATTTT.

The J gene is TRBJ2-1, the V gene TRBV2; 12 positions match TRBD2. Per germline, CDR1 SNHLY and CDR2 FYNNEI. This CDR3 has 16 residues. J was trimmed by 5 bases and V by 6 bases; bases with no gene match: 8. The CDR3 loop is CASRIGTSGRNNEQFF. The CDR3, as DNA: TGTGCCAGCAGAATAGGGACTAGCGGGCGGAACAATGAGCAGTTCTTC.

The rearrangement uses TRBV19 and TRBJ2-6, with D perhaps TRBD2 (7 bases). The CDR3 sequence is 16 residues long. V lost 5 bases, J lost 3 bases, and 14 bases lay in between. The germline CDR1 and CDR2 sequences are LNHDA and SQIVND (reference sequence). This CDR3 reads CASSQGGGYGANVLTF. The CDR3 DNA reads TGTGCCAGTAGTCAAGGGGGGGGTTATGGGGCCAACGTCCTGACTTTC.

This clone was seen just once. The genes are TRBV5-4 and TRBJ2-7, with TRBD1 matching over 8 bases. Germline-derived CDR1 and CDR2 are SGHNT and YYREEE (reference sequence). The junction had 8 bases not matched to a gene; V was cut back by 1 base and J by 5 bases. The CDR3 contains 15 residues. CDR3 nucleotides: TGTGCCAGCAGCTTGTTAGGACAGGGACCCCACGAGCAGTACTTC. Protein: CASSLLGQGPHEQYF.

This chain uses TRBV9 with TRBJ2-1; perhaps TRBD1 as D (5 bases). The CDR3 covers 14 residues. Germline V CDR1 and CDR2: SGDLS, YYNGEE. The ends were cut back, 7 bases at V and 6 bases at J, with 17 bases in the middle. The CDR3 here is CASASSQGINEQFF. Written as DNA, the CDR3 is TGTGCCAGCGCATCATCTCAGGGCATCAATGAGCAGTTCTTC. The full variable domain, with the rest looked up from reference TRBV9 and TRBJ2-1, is DSGVTQTPKHLITATGQRVTLRCSPRSGDLSVYWYQQSLDQGLQFLIQYYNGEERAKGNILERFSAQQFPDLHSELNLSSLELGDSALYFCASASSQGINEQFFGPGTRLTVL.

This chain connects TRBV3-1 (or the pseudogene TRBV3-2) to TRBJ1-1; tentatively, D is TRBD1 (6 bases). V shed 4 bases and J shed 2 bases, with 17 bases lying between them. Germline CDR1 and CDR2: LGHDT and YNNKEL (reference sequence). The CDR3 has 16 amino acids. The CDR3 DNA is TGTGCCAGCAGCCCTCACCCTGGGGGCGGTAACACTGAAGCTTTCTTT. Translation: CASSPHPGGGNTEAFF.

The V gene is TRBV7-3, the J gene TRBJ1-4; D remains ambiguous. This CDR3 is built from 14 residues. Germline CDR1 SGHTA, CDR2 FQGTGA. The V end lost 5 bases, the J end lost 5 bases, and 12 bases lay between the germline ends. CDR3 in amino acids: CASSTGGENEKLFF. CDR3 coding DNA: TGTGCCAGCAGCACCGGTGGGGAAAATGAAAAACTGTTTTTT.

The CDR3 protein is CASSPQRGRGISTEAFF. The CDR3 nucleotides are TGTGCCAGCAGCCCCCAGCGGGGGAGGGGAATTAGTACTGAAGCTTTCTTT. V and J are TRBV7-3 and TRBJ1-1, with D perhaps matching TRBD1 (5 bases). The CDR3 totals 17 residues. The V gene's germline CDR1 is SGHTA and CDR2 FQGTGA. Trimming removed 5 bases at V and 5 bases at J, with 24 bases between.

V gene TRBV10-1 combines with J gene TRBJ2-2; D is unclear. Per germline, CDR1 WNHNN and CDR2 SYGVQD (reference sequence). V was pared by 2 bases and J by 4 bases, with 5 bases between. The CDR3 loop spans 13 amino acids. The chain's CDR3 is CASSERATGELFF. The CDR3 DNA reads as TGCGCCAGCAGTGAGCGGGCCACCGGGGAGCTGTTTTTT.

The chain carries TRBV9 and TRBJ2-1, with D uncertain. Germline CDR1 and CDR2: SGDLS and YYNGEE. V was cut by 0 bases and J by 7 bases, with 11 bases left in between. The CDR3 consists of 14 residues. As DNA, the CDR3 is TGTGCCAGCAGCGTAGGAGTGGAGCTAAATGAGCAGTTCTTC. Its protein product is CASSVGVELNEQFF.

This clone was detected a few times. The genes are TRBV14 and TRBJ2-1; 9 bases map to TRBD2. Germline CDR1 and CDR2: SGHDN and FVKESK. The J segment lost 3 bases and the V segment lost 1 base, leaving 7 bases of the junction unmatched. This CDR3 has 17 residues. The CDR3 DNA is TGTGCCAGCAGCCAAGGGCCCTCTAGCGGGAACTACAATGAGCAGTTCTTC. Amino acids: CASSQGPSSGNYNEQFF.

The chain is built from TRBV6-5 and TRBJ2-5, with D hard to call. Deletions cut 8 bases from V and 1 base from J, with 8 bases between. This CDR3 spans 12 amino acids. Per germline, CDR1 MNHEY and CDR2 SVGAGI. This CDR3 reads CASLDPQETQYF. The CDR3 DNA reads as TGTGCCAGCCTAGACCCCCAAGAGACCCAGTACTTC.

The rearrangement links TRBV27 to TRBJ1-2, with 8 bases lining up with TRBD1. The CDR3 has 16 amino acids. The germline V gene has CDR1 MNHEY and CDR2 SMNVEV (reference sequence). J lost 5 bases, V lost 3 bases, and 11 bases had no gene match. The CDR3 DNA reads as TGTGCCAGCAGTTTCTCGGGACAGGACTCTTGGTATGGCTACACCTTC. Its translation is CASSFSGQDSWYGYTF.

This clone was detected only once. The chain's CDR3 is CASGVGRLNTEAFF. The DNA for the CDR3 is TGTGCCAGCGGAGTCGGGCGGCTGAACACTGAAGCTTTCTTT. The chain couples TRBV9 to TRBJ1-1; D remains ambiguous. Trimming cost V 7 bases and J 0 bases, with 13 bases left between them. This CDR3 is 14 amino acids long. Germline assignment: CDR1 SGDLS and CDR2 YYNGEE. Full variable domain (missing parts from reference TRBV9 and TRBJ1-1): DSGVTQTPKHLITATGQRVTLRCSPRSGDLSVYWYQQSLDQGLQFLIQYYNGEERAKGNILERFSAQQFPDLHSELNLSSLELGDSALYFCASGVGRLNTEAFFGQGTRLTVV.

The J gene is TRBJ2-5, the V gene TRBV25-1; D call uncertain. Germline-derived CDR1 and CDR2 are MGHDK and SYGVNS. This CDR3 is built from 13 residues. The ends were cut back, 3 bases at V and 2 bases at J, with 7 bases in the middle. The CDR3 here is CASSDGLQETQYF. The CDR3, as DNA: TGTGCCAGCAGTGACGGCCTACAAGAGACCCAGTACTTC.

CDR3 in DNA: TGTGCCAGCAGTGAATTGATAGGGGTGGGAAACATTCAGTACTTC. Its protein product is CASSELIGVGNIQYF. The chain joins TRBV6-1 to TRBJ2-4, with D possibly TRBD1 on 5 matching bases. The V gene lost 2 bases and the J gene lost 6 bases, with 14 bases spanning the gap. The germline V gene encodes CDR1 MNHNS and CDR2 SASEGT. CDR3 length: 15 residues.

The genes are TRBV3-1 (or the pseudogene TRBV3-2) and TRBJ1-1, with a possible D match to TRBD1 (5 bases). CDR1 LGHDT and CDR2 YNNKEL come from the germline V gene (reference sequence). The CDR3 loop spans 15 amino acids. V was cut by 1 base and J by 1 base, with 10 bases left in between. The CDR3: CASSQAWGANTEAFF. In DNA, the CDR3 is TGTGCCAGCAGCCAAGCCTGGGGCGCGAACACTGAAGCTTTCTTT.

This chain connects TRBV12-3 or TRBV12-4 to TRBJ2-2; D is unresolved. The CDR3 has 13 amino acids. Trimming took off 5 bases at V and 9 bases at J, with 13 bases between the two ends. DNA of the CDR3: TGTGCCAGCAGTGCCCCGGGTGCCTGGGAGCTGTTTTTT. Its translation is CASSAPGAWELFF.

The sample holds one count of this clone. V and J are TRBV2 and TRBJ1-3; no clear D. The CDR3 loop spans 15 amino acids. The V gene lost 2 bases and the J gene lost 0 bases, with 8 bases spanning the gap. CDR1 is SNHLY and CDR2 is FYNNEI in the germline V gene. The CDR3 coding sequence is TGTGCCAGCAGTGAACGGTCCCTCTCTGGAAACACCATATATTTT. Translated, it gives CASSERSLSGNTIYF. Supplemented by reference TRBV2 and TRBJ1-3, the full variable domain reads EPEVTQTPSHQVTQMGQEVILRCVPISNHLYFYWYRQILGQKVEFLVSFYNNEISEKSEIFDDQFSVERPDGSNFTLKIRSTKLEDSAMYFCASSERSLSGNTIYFGEGSWLTVV.

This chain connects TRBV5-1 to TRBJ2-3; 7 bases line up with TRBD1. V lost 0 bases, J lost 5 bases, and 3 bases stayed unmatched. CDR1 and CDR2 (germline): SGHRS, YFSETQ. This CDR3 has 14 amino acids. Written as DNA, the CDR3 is TGCGCCAGCAGCTTGGGGCAGGGGGAAGATACGCAGTATTTT. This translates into CASSLGQGEDTQYF.

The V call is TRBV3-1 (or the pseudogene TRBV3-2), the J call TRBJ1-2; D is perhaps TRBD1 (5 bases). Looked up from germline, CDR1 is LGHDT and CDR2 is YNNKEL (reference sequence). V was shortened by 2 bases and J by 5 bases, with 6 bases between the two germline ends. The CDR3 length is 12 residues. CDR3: CASSQSGYGYTF. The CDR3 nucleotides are TGTGCCAGCAGCCAATCAGGGTATGGCTACACCTTC.

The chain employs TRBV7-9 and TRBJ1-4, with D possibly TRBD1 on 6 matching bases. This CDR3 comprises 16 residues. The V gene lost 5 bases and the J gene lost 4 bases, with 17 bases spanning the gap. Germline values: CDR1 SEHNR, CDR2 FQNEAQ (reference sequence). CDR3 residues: CASSPRGGSLNEKLFF. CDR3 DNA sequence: TGTGCCAGCAGCCCCAGGGGAGGCAGCCTTAATGAAAAACTGTTTTTT. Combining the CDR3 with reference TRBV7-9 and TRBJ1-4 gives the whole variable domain DTGVSQNPRHKITKRGQNVTFRCDPISEHNRLYWYRQTLGQGPEFLTYFQNEAQLEKSRLLSDRFSAERPKGSFSTLEIQRTEQGDSAMYLCASSPRGGSLNEKLFFGSGTQLSVL.

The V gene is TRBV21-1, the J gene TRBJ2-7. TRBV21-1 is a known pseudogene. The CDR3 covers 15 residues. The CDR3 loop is CASSKDGALAYEQYF. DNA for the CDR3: TGTGCCAGCAGCAAAGACGGGGCGTTGGCCTACGAGCAGTACTTC.

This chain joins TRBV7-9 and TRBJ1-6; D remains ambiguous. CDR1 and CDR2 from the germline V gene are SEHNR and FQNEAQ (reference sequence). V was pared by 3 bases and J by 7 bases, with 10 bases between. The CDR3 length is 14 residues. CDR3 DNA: TGTGCCAGCAGCTTCGATATTAGGAATTCACCCCTCCACTTT. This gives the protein CASSFDIRNSPLHF.

Written as DNA, the CDR3 is TGTGCCAGCAGCATAGGGACACCCCGAGCGAACACTGAAGCTTTCTTT. Its translation: CASSIGTPRANTEAFF. The rearrangement joins TRBV11-2 to TRBJ1-1, with a weak D call TRBD1 (6 bases). V was trimmed by 5 bases and J by 1 base, leaving 17 bases between them. This CDR3 has 16 residues. Germline V gene sequence: CDR1 SGHAT, CDR2 FQNNGV.